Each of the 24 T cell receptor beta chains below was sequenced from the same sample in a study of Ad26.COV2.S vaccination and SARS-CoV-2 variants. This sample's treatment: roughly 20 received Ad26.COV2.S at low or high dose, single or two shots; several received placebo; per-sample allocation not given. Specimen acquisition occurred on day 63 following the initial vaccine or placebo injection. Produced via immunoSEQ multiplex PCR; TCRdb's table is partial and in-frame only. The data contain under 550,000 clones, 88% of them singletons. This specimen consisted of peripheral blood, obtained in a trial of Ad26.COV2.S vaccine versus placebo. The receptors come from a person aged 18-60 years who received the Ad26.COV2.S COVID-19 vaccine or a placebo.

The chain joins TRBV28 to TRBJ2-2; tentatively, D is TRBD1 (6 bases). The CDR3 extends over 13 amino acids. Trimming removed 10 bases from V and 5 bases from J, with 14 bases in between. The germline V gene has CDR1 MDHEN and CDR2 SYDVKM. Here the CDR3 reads CAITPGDTGELFF. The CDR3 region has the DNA TGTGCCATTACCCCAGGGGATACCGGGGAGCTGTTTTTT.

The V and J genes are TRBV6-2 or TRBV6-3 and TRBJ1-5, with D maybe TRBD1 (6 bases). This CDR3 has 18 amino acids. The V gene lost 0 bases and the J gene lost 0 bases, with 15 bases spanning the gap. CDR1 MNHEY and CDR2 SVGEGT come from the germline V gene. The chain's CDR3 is CASSYSRQAQTSNQPQHF. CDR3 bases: TGTGCCAGCAGTTACTCGAGACAGGCCCAGACTAGCAATCAGCCCCAGCATTTT.

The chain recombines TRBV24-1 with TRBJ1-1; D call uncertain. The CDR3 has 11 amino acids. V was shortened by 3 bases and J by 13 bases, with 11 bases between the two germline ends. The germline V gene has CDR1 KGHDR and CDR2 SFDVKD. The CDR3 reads CATSDRRTFFF. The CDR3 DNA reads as TGTGCCACCAGTGATCGACGAACTTTTTTCTTT.

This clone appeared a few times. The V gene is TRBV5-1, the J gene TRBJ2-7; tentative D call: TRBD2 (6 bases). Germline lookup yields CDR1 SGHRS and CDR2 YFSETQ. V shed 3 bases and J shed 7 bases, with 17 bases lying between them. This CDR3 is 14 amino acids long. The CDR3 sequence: CASSSGLLGWEQYF. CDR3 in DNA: TGCGCCAGCAGCTCGGGACTCCTAGGATGGGAGCAGTACTTC. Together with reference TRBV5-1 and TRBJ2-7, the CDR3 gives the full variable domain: KAGVTQTPRYLIKTRGQQVTLSCSPISGHRSVSWYQQTPGQGLQFLFEYFSETQRNKGNFPGRFSGRQFSNSRSEMNVSTLELGDSALYLCASSSGLLGWEQYFGPGTRLTVT.

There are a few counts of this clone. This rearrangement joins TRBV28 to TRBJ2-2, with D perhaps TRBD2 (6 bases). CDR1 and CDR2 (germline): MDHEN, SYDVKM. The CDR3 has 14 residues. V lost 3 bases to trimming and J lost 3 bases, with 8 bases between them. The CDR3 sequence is CASSFREHTGELFF. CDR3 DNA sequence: TGTGCCAGCAGTTTTCGGGAGCACACCGGGGAGCTGTTTTTT.

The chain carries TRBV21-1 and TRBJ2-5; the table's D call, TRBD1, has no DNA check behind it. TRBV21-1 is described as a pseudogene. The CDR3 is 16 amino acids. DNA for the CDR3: TGTGCCAGCAGCAAAGTTGCCGGTACAGACCAAGAGACCCAGTACTTC. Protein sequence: CASSKVAGTDQETQYF.

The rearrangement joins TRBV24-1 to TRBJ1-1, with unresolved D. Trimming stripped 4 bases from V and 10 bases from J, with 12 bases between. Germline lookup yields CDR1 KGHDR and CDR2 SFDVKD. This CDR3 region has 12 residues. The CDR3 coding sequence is TGTGCCACCAGTGACCTGTGGGGTGGAGCTTTCTTT. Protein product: CATSDLWGGAFF.

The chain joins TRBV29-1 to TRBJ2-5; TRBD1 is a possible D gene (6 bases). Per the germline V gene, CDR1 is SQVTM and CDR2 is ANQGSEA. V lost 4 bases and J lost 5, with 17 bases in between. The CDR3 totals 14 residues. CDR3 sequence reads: CSVGGNSGVETQYF. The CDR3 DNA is TGCAGCGTTGGGGGGAACTCAGGGGTCGAGACCCAGTACTTC.

CDR3 in DNA: TGTGCCAGCAGTGAGCGACCGCAGCCGAACTACGAGCAGTACTTC. Translating it yields CASSERPQPNYEQYF. This rearrangement joins TRBV6-1 to TRBJ2-7, with D unclear. The CDR3 runs 15 residues. Looked up from germline, CDR1 is MNHNS and CDR2 is SASEGT. V was pared by 3 bases and J by 3 bases, with 15 bases between.

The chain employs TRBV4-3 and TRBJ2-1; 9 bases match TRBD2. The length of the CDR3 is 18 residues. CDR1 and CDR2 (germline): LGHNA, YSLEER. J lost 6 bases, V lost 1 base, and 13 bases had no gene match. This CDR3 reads CASSQVGGGAASSNEQFF. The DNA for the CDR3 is TGCGCCAGCAGCCAAGTAGGCGGGGGGGCTGCTTCTAGCAATGAGCAGTTCTTC.

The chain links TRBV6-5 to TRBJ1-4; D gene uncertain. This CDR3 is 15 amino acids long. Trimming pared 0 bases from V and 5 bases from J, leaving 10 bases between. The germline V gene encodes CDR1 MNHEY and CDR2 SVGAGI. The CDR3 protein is CASSYSSLRNEKLFF. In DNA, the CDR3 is TGTGCCAGCAGTTACTCGAGTCTGAGGAATGAAAAACTGTTTTTT.

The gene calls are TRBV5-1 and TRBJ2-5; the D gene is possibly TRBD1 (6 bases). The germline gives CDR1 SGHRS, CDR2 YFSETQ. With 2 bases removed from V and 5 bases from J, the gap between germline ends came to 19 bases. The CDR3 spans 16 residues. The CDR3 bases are TGCGCCAGCAGCTTAATGACCACAGGGCCAAGGGAGACCCAGTACTTC. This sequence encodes CASSLMTTGPRETQYF.

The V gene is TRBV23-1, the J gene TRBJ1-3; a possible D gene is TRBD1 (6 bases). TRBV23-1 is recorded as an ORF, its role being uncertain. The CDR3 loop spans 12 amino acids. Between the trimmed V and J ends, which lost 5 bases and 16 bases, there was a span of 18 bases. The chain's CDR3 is CASSRGEGQCYF. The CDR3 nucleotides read TGCGCCAGCAGTAGGGGTGAAGGACAGTGTTATTTT.

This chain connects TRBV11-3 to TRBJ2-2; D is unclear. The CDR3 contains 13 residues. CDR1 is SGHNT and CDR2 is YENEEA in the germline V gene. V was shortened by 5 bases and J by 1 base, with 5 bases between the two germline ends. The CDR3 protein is CASSERNTGELFF. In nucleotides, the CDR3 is TGTGCCAGCAGCGAACGGAACACCGGGGAGCTGTTTTTT.

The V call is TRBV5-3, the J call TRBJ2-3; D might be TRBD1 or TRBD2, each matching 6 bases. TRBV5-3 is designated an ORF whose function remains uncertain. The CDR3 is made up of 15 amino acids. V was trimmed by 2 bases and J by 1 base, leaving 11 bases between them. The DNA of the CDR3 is TGTGCCAGAAGCTTCGGGGGCGGGGGCACAGATACGCAGTATTTT. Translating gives CARSFGGGGTDTQYF.

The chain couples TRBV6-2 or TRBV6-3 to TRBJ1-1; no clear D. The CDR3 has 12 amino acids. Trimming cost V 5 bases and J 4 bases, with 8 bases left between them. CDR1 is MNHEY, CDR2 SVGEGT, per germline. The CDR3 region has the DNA TGTGCCAGCAGTCCCAAGGGCACTGAAGCTTTCTTT. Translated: CASSPKGTEAFF.

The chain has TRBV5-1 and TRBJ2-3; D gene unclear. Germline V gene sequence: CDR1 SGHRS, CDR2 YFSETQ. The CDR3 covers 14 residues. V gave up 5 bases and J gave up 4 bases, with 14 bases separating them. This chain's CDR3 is CASSASGSADTQYF. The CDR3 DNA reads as TGCGCCAGCAGTGCATCGGGTTCGGCAGATACGCAGTATTTT.

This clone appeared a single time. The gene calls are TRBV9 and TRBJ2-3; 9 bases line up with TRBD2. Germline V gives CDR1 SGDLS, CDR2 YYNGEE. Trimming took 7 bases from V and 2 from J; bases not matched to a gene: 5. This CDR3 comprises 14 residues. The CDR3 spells CASATSGTTDTQYF. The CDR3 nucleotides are TGTGCCAGCGCGACTAGCGGTACCACAGATACGCAGTATTTT. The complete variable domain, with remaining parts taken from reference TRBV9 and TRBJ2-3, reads DSGVTQTPKHLITATGQRVTLRCSPRSGDLSVYWYQQSLDQGLQFLIQYYNGEERAKGNILERFSAQQFPDLHSELNLSSLELGDSALYFCASATSGTTDTQYFGPGTRLTVL.

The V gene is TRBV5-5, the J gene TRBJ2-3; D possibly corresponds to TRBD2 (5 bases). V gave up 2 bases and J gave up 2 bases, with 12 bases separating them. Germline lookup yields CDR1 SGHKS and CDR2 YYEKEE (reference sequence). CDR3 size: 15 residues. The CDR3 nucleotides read TGTGCCAGCAGCTTCCGTGTGAGGGACACAGATACGCAGTATTTT. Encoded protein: CASSFRVRDTDTQYF.

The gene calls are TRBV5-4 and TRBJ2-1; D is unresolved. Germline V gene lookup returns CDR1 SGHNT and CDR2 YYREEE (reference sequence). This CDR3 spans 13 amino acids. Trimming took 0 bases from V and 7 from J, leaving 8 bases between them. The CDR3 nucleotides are TGTGCCAGCAGCTTGGTGGCGGCTAATGAGCAGTTCTTC. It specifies CASSLVAANEQFF.

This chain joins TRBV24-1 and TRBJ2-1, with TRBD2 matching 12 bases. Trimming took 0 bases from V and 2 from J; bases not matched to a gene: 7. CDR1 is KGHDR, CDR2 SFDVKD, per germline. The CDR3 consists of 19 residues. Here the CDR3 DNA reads TGTGCCACCAGTGATTTGCACGGACTAGCGGGGTCCCCCTACAATGAGCAGTTCTTC. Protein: CATSDLHGLAGSPYNEQFF.

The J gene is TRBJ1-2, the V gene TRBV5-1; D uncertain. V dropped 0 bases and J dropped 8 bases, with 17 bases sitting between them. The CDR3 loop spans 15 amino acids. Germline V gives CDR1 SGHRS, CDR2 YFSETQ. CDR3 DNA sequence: TGCGCCAGCAGCTTGGAGATTACAGCGTCTAGGGGCTACACCTTC. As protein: CASSLEITASRGYTF. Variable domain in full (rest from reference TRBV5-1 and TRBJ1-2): KAGVTQTPRYLIKTRGQQVTLSCSPISGHRSVSWYQQTPGQGLQFLFEYFSETQRNKGNFPGRFSGRQFSNSRSEMNVSTLELGDSALYLCASSLEITASRGYTFGSGTRLTVV.

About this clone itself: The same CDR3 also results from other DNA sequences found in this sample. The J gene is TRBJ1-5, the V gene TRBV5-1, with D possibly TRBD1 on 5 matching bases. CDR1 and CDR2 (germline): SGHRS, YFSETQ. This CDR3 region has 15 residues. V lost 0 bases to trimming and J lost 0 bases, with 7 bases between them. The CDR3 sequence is CASSLAGNSNQPQHF. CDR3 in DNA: TGCGCCAGCAGCTTGGCAGGGAATAGCAATCAGCCCCAGCATTTT.

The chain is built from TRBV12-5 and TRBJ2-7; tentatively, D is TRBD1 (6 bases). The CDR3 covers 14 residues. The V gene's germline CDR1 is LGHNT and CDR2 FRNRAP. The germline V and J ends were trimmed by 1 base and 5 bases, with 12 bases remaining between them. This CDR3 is CASGLGRGVDEQYF. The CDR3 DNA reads TGTGCTAGTGGTTTGGGCAGGGGAGTCGACGAGCAGTACTTC.